A single sample is the source of the 14 T cell receptor beta chains below, sequenced in a study of T cell repertoires in cytomegalovirus infection (dated by TCRdb to the late 2010s). Reads for this sample came from an Illumina HiSeq 1500. TCRdb's own reprocessing of the public reads used fastp at Q25 and MiXCR and kept productive beta chains. Rows matching on CDR3 protein sequence are summarized as one entry with the most common DNA and genes. Recorded for this sample are about 250,000 distinct CDR3 sequences; 12% of them occurred a single time. The ten most abundant clones make up 1.6% of the sample. Specimen: PBMCs. These receptors were taken from a human donor in good health (CMV status not recorded). Some clones in this sample may be carry-over from other donors' samples.

A few counts support this clonotype. CDR3 sequence reads: CASSIFAAEETQYF. CDR3 in DNA: TGTGCCAGTAGTATATTCGCAGCTGAAGAGACCCAGTACTTC. This chain links TRBV19 with TRBJ2-5; D unresolved. Per germline, CDR1 LNHDA and CDR2 SQIVND (reference sequence). CDR3 length: 14 residues. The V end was cut by 2 bases, the J end by 3 bases, with 10 bases between.

This clonotype was counted ten times or more. The chain joins TRBV7-2 to TRBJ1-3; D unclear. This CDR3 region has 17 residues. The germline V and J ends were trimmed by 0 bases and 1 base, with 13 bases remaining between them. Germline V gives CDR1 SGHTA, CDR2 FQGNSA. The CDR3 DNA reads as TGTGCCAGCAGCTTAGCGTCCCCACAGTTTTCTGGAAACACCATATATTTT. Translated, it gives CASSLASPQFSGNTIYF.

This clonotype was seen more than once but under ten times. The chain couples TRBV20-1 to TRBJ2-2; 11 bases match TRBD2. V shed 5 bases and J 0 bases; nucleotides not matched to a gene: 5. The CDR3 runs to 16 residues. The germline gives CDR1 DFQATT, CDR2 SNEGSKA (reference sequence). The CDR3 loop is CSAPSSGGTNTGELFF. Here the CDR3 DNA reads TGCAGTGCTCCGTCTAGCGGGGGGACGAACACCGGGGAGCTGTTTTTT.

The chain links TRBV2 to TRBJ1-4; the D is unclear. CDR1 is SNHLY, CDR2 FYNNEI, per germline. The length of the CDR3 is 13 residues. V lost 5 bases and J 8 bases, leaving 12 bases between the germline ends. The CDR3 nucleotides read TGTGCCAGCAGTCAAAGGCTTGGCGAAAAACTGTTTTTT. Amino acid sequence: CASSQRLGEKLFF.

The sample holds many counts of this clonotype. The genes are TRBV7-2 and TRBJ2-7, with unresolved D. There are 13 residues in the CDR3. Germline CDR1 and CDR2: SGHTA and FQGNSA. V lost 3 bases to trimming and J lost 4 bases, with 10 bases between them. Here the CDR3 reads CASSFDDLYEQYF. DNA for the CDR3: TGTGCCAGCAGCTTCGACGATCTGTACGAGCAGTACTTC.

This clonotype showed up just a few times. The rearrangement joins TRBV20-1 to TRBJ2-1; 7 positions match TRBD2. V was pared by 1 base and J by 5 bases, with 8 bases of the junction left unmatched. The CDR3 is made up of 15 amino acids. Per the germline V gene, CDR1 is DFQATT and CDR2 is SNEGSKA (reference sequence). The CDR3: CSARGVLAGDNEQFF. CDR3 coding DNA: TGCAGTGCTAGAGGTGTATTGGCGGGGGACAATGAGCAGTTCTTC.

This clonotype has more than one count but fewer than ten. The chain uses TRBV29-1 and TRBJ1-1; D is perhaps TRBD1 (6 bases). Germline values: CDR1 SQVTM, CDR2 ANQGSEA. V gave up 4 bases and J gave up 1 base, with 16 bases separating them. The CDR3 consists of 15 residues. Here the CDR3 reads CSVGSQGSENTEAFF. CDR3 sequence (DNA): TGCAGCGTTGGGTCGCAGGGGTCTGAGAACACTGAAGCTTTCTTT.

A few counts support this clonotype. The chain is built from TRBV7-2 and TRBJ1-5; TRBD1 might be the D (5 bases). In germline, CDR1 is SGHTA, CDR2 FQGNSA. The CDR3 length is 14 residues. Trimming cost V 2 bases and J 9 bases, with 14 bases left between them. CDR3 sequence reads: CASSLLGRDRPQHF. For the CDR3, the DNA is TGTGCCAGCAGCTTATTGGGCAGGGACCGGCCCCAGCATTTT.

V gene TRBV19 combines with J gene TRBJ1-5; D is perhaps TRBD1 (5 bases). Per the germline V gene, CDR1 is LNHDA and CDR2 is SQIVND (reference sequence). Trimming took off 8 bases at V and 2 bases at J, with 19 bases between the two ends. The CDR3 runs to 16 residues. The CDR3 DNA sequence: TGTGCCAGTTCGGAGATTGTCGGGGCGGGCAATCAGCCCCAGCATTTT. Protein: CASSEIVGAGNQPQHF.

The chain recombines TRBV5-1 with TRBJ1-2; D unclear. Germline loops: CDR1 SGHRS, CDR2 YFSETQ. The V gene lost 1 base and the J gene lost 2 bases, with 15 bases spanning the gap. This CDR3 region has 16 residues. The CDR3 is CASSLNEGFANYGYTF. CDR3 DNA: TGCGCCAGCAGCTTGAATGAAGGGTTCGCCAACTATGGCTACACCTTC.

This clonotype was picked up a small number of times. The CDR3 nucleotides are TGTGCCAGCAGTTACTCAGTATTTGAGCAGTTCTTC. It specifies CASSYSVFEQFF. The V call is TRBV6-6, the J call TRBJ2-1; no definite D call. This CDR3 comprises 12 residues. Trimming pared 0 bases from V and 9 bases from J, leaving 6 bases between. CDR1 is MNHNY and CDR2 is SVGAGI in the germline V gene (reference sequence).

CDR3 sequence reads: CSARDPTGVVTDTQYF. The CDR3 nucleotides are TGCAGTGCTAGAGATCCGACAGGGGTGGTCACAGATACGCAGTATTTT. The V gene is TRBV20-1, the J gene TRBJ2-3; 8 nucleotides match TRBD1. Germline V gives CDR1 DFQATT, CDR2 SNEGSKA (reference sequence). The V gene end was trimmed by 0 bases and the J gene end by 2 bases; junction bases not matched to a gene: 7. The CDR3 spans 16 residues.

This clonotype has at least ten counts. This rearrangement joins TRBV7-2 to TRBJ2-6, with no clear D. The germline V gene has CDR1 SGHTA and CDR2 FQGNSA. The length of the CDR3 is 16 residues. The germline V and J ends were trimmed by 4 bases and 0 bases, with 10 bases remaining between them. The CDR3: CASSYGRSSGANVLTF. CDR3 nucleotide sequence: TGTGCCAGCAGCTATGGACGGAGCTCTGGGGCCAACGTCCTGACTTTC.

This clonotype was recorded many times. The V call is TRBV7-2, the J call TRBJ2-1; 8 nucleotides align to TRBD2. Germline V CDR1 and CDR2: SGHTA, FQGNSA. This CDR3 contains 14 residues. With V trimmed by 6 bases and J by 9 bases, 10 bases remained unmatched. CDR3 bases: TGTGCCAGCAGTCCCGGGACTAGTGGGCGTGAGCAGTTCTTC. Protein sequence: CASSPGTSGREQFF.